This TCR beta chain was profiled in a study of T cells after yellow fever vaccination. With regard to this clonotype: What it binds is unknown.

Trimming took 6 bases from V and 2 from J; bases not matched to a gene: 9. The CDR3 length is 15 residues. Germline CDR1 reads DFQATT; CDR2 reads SNEGSKA (reference sequence). Study results and limitations: Abundant clonotypes from the bulk population could contaminate FACS-sorted repertoires. Most primary-vaccination clones recurred post-booster (nearly 98% CD4, just over 85% CD8).

TCRdb re-called the 5' RACE reads with MiXCR, one entry per CDR3 protein. The repertoire holds roughly 500,000 distinct CDR3 sequences, with over 15% as singletons. This TCR was sampled from a young man who received the YFV17D yellow fever vaccine. The chain combines TRBV20-1 with TRBJ2-3, with 9 nucleotides matching TRBD2. The specimen was PBMCs, collected 15 days after the yellow fever booster vaccination. CDR3 in DNA: TGCAGTGCCGTCCCCGGGACTAGCACCACAGATACGCAGTATTTT. Protein: CSAVPGTSTTDTQYF.